This T cell receptor beta chain was sequenced for a study of T cell responses to AZD1222 COVID-19 vaccine. For this clone: As yet, its antigen is unknown.

Generated by immunoSEQ multiplex PCR, the TCRdb table keeps only in-frame clones and is missing some. Of roughly 140,000 clones listed, roughly 93% are singletons. Study results and caveats: Reportedly, close to half of spike-specific TCRs are directed against unmutated variant regions. It should be noted that donors were predominantly white British and more often female, and clonal diversity was possibly underestimated. Increases in Spike-specific TCR breadth and depth were seen after two AZD1222 doses.

V dropped 6 bases and J dropped 0 bases, with 17 bases sitting between them. CDR1 is MDHEN, CDR2 SYDVKM, per germline. CDR3 length: 16 residues. The chain has TRBV28 and TRBJ1-2, with D tentatively TRBD1 (5 bases). The sequences come from peripheral blood, collected after recovery from COVID-19. The TCR sequence derives from an adult who had recovered from COVID-19. The DNA for the CDR3 is TGTGCCAGCAGCCAAACCCGGGGACCGACTAACTATGGCTACACCTTC. It yields the protein CASSQTRGPTNYGYTF.